This T cell receptor beta chain was recovered during a study of T cell changes during pregnancy in multiple sclerosis. Germline V lookup: CDR1 SGHVS, CDR2 FNYEAQ. V dropped 1 base and J dropped 4 bases, with 11 bases sitting between them. CDR3 length: 15 amino acids. Libraries were prepared by immunoSEQ multiplex PCR; TCRdb keeps only in-frame clonotypes and omits some of them. In the table there are about 59,000 clones, about 91% of which are singletons. The chain uses TRBV7-6 and TRBJ1-5; D is perhaps TRBD1 (5 bases). Here the sequenced sample was peripheral blood, taken before pregnancy. The TCR comes from a female donor with multiple sclerosis, enrolled in a pregnancy study. Here the CDR3 reads CASSLGGGVNQPQHF. The CDR3 nucleotides read TGTGCCAGCAGCTTAGGCGGGGGGGTGAATCAGCCCCAGCATTTT.